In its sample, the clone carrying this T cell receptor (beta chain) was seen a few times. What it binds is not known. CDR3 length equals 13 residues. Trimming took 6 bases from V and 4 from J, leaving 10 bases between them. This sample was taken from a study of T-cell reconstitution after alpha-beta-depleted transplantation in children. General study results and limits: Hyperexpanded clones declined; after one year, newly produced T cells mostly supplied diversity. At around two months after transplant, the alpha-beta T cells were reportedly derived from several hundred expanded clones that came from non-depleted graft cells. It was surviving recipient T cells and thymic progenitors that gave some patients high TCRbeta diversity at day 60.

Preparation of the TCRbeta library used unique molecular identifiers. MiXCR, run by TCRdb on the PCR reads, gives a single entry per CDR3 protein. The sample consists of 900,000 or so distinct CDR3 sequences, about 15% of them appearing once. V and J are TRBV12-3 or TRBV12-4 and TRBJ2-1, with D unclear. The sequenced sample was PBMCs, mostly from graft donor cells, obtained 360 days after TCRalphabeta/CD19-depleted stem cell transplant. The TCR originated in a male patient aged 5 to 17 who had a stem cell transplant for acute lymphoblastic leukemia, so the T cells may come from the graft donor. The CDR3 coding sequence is TGTGCCAGCAGCCACCTATCTTACAATGAGCAGTTCTTC. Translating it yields CASSHLSYNEQFF.